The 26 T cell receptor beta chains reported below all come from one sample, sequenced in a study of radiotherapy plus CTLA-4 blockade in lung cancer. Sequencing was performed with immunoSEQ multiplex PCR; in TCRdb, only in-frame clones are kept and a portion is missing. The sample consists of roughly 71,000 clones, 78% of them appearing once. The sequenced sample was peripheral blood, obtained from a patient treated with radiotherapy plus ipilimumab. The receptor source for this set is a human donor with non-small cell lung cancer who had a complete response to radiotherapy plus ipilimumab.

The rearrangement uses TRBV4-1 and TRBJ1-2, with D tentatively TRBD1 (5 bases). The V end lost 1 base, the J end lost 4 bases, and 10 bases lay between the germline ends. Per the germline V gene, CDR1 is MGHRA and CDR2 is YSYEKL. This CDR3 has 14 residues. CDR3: CASSQGSGVYGYTF. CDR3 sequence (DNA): TGCGCCAGCAGCCAAGGTTCGGGGGTCTATGGCTACACCTTC.

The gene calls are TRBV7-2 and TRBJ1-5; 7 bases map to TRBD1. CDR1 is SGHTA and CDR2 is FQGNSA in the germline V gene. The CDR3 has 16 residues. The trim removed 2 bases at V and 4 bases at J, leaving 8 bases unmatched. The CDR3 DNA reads TGTGCCAGCAGCTTAAGTAGGGGGCAATTGAATCAGCCCCAGCATTTT. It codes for CASSLSRGQLNQPQHF.

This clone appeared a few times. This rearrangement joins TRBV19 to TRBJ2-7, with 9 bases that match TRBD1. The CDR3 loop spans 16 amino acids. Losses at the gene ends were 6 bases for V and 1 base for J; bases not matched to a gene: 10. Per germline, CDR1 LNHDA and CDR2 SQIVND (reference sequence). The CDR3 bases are TGTGCCAGTAGATCATCCAGGGGGACAGGGTCCTACGAGCAGTACTTC. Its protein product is CASRSSRGTGSYEQYF. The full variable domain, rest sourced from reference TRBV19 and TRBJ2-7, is DGGITQSPKYLFRKEGQNVTLSCEQNLNHDAMYWYRQDPGQGLRLIYYSQIVNDFQKGDIAEGYSVSREKKESFPLTVTSAQKNPTAFYLCASRSSRGTGSYEQYFGPGTRLTVT.

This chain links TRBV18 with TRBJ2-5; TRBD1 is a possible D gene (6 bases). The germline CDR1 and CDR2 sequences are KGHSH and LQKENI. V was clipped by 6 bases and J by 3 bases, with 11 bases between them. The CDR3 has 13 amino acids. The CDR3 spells CASSRDKKETQYF. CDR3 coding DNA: TGTGCCAGCTCCCGGGACAAGAAAGAGACCCAGTACTTC.

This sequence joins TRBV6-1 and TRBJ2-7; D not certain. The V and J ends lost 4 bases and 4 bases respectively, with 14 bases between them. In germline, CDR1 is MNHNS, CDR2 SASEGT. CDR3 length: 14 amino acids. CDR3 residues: CASSVCTSYYEQYV. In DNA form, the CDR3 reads TGTGCCAGCAGTGTATGTACATCGTATTACGAGCAGTACGTC.

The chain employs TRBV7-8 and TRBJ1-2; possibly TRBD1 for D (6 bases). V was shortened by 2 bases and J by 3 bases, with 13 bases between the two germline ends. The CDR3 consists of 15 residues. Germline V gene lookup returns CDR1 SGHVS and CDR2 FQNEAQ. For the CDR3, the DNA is TGTGCCAGCAGCTTAAAGGCAGGGGCCCACTATGGCTACACCTTC. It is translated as CASSLKAGAHYGYTF.

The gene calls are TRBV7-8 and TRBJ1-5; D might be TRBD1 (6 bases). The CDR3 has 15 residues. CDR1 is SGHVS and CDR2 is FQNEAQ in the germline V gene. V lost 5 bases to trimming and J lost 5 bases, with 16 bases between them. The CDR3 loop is CASSRGGDIYQPQHF. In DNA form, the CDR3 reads TGTGCCAGCAGCCGGGGGGGGGACATCTATCAGCCCCAGCATTTT.

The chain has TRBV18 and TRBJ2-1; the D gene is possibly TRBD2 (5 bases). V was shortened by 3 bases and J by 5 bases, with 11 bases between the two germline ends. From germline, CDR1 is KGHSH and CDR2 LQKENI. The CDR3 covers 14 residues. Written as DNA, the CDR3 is TGTGCCAGCTCACCTAGGTGGGGAGACAATGAGCAGTTCTTC. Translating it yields CASSPRWGDNEQFF.

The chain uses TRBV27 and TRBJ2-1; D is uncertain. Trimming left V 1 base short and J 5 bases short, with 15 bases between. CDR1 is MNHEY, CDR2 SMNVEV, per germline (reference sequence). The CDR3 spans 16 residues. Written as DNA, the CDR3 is TGTGCCAGCAGTTTATTTGGGGTTAGGGTTAACAATGAGCAGTTCTTC. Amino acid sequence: CASSLFGVRVNNEQFF.

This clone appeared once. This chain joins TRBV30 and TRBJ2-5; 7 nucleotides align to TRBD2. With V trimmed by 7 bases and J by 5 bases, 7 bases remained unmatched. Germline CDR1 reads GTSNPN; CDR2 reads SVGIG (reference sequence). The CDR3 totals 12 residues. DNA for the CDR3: TGTGCCTTAAAGCGGGGTGGGGAGACCCAGTACTTC. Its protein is CALKRGGETQYF.

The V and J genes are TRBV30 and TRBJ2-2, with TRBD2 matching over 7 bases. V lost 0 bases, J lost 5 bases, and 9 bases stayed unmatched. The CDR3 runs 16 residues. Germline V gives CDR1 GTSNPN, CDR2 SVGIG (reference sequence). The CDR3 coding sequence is TGTGCCTGGAGTGTTTCGACTAGCTTTGGGACCGGGGAGCTGTTTTTT. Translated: CAWSVSTSFGTGELFF.

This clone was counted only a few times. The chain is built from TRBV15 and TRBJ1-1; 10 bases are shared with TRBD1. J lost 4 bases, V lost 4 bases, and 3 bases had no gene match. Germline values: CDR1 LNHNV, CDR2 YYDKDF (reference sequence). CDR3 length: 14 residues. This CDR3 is CATSMGTGVTEAFF. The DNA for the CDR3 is TGTGCCACCAGCATGGGGACAGGGGTCACTGAAGCTTTCTTT.

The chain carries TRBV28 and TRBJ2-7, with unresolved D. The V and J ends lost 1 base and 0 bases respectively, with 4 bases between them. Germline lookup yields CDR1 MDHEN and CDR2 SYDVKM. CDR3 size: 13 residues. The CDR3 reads CASSLSLSYEQYV. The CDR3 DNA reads TGTGCCAGCAGTTTATCCCTCTCCTACGAGCAGTACGTC.

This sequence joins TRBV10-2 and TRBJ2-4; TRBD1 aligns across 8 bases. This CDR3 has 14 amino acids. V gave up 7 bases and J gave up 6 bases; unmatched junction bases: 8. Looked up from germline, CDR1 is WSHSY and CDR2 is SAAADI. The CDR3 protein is CASMLTGGGNIQYF. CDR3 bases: TGCGCCAGCATGCTTACAGGGGGAGGAAACATTCAGTACTTC.

CDR3 in amino acids: CASSSEGTSEQFF. CDR3 in DNA: TGTGCCAGCAGCTCAGAAGGGACTAGCGAGCAGTTCTTC. The rearrangement links TRBV11-1 to TRBJ2-1, with TRBD2 identical over 9 bases. V was pared by 4 bases and J by 10 bases, with 5 bases of the junction left unmatched. The germline V gene has CDR1 SGHAT and CDR2 FQDESV (reference sequence). The CDR3 is 13 residues long.

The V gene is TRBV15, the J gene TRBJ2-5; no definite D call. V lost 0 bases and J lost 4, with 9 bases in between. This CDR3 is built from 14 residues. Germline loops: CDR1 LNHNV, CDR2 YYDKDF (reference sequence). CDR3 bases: TGTGCCACCAGCAGAGATAACGCAGGAGAGACCCAGTACTTC. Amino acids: CATSRDNAGETQYF.

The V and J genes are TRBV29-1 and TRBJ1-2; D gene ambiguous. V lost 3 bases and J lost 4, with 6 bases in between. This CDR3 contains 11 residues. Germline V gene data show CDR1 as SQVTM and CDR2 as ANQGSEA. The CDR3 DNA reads TGCAGCGTTGATGCGGTCTATGGCTACACCTTC. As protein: CSVDAVYGYTF. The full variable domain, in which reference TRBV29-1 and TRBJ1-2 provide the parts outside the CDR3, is SAVISQKPSRDICQRGTSLTIQCQVDSQVTMMFWYRQQPGQSLTLIATANQGSEATYESGFVIDKFPISRPNLTFSTLTVSNMSPEDSSIYLCSVDAVYGYTFGSGTRLTVV.

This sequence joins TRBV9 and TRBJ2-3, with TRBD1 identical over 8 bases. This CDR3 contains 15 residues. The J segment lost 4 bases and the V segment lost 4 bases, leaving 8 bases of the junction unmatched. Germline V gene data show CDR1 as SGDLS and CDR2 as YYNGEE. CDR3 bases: TGTGCCAGCAGCCCGGTCGACAGGGGTCCAGATACGCAGTATTTT. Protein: CASSPVDRGPDTQYF.

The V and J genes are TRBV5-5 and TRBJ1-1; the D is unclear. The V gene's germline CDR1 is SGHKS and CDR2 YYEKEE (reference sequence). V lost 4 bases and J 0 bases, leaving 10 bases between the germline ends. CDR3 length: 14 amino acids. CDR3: CASSRSLLNTEAFF. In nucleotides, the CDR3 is TGTGCCAGCAGCCGCAGCCTGTTGAACACTGAAGCTTTCTTT.

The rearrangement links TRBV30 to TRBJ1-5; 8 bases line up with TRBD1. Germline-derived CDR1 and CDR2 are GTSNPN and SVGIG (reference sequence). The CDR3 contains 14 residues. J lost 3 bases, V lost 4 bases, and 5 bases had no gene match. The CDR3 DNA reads TGTGCCTGGAACCGGGACAGGCACAATCAGCCCCAGCATTTT. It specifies CAWNRDRHNQPQHF.

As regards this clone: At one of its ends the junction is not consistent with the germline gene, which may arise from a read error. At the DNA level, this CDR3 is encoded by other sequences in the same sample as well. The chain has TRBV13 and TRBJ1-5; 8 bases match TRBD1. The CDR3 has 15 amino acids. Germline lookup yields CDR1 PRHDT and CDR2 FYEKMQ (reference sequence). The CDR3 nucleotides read TGTGCCAGTAGCTTAGGACAGGGTAGCAATCAGCCCCAGCATTTT. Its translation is CASSLGQGSNQPQHF.

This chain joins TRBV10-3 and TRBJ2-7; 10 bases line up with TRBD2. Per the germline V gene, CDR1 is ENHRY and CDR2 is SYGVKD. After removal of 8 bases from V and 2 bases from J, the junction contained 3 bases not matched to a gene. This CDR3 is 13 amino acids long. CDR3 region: CAIGAGGPYEQYF. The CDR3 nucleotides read TGTGCCATCGGAGCGGGGGGGCCCTACGAGCAGTACTTC.

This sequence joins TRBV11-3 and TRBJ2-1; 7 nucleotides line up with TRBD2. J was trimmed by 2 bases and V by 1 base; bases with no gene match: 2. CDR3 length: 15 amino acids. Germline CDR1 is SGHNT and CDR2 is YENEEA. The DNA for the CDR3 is TGTGCCAGCAGCTTAGGCGGGAGCCCCTACAATGAGCAGTTCTTC. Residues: CASSLGGSPYNEQFF.

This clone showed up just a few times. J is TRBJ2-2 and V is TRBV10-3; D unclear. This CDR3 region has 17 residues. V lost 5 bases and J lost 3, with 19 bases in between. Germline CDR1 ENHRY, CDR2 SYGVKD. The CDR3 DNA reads TGTGCCATCAGTAAGACTCCGACACCCGTGGACACCGGGGAGCTGTTTTTT. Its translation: CAISKTPTPVDTGELFF.

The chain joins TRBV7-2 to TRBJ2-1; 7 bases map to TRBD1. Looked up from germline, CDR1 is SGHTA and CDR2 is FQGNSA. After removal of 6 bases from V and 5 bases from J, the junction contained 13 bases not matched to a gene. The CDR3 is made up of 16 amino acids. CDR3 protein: CASRSLWDSINNEQFF. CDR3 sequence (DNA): TGTGCCAGCAGGTCCCTTTGGGACAGTATCAACAATGAGCAGTTCTTC.

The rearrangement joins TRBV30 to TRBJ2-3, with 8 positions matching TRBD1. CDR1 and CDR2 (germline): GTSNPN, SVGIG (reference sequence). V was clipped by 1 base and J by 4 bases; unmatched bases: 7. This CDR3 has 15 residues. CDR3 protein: CAWSEDRVRADTQYF. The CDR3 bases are TGTGCCTGGAGTGAGGACAGGGTTAGGGCAGATACGCAGTATTTT.